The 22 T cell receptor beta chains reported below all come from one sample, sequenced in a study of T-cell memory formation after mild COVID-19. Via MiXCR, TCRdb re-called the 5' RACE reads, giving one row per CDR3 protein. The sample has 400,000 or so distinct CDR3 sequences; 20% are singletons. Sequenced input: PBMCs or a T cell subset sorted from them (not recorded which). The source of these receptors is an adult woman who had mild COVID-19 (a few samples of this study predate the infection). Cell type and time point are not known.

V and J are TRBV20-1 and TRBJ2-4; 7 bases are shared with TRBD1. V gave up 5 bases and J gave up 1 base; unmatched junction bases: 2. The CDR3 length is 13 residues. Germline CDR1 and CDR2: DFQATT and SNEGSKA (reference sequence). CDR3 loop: CSAPRGAKNIQYF. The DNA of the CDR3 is TGCAGTGCTCCCAGGGGGGCCAAAAACATTCAGTACTTC.

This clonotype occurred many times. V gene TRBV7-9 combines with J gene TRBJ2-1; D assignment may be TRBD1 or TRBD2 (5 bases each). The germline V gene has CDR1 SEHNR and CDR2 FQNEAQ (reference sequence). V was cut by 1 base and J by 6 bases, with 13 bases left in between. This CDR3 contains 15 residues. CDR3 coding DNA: TGTGCCAGCAGCTTAGGAGGTGCTGGGGGCAATGAGCAGTTCTTC. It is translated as CASSLGGAGGNEQFF. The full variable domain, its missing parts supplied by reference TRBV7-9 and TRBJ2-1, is DTGVSQNPRHKITKRGQNVTFRCDPISEHNRLYWYRQTLGQGPEFLTYFQNEAQLEKSRLLSDRFSAERPKGSFSTLEIQRTEQGDSAMYLCASSLGGAGGNEQFFGPGTRLTVL.

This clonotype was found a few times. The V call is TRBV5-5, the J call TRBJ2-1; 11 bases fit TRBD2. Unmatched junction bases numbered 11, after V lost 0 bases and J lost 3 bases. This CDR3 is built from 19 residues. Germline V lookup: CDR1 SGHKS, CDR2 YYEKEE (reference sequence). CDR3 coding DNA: TGTGCCAGCAGCTTGGGCAGGGCTGGGACTAGCGGCTTCTACAATGAGCAGTTCTTC. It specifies CASSLGRAGTSGFYNEQFF.

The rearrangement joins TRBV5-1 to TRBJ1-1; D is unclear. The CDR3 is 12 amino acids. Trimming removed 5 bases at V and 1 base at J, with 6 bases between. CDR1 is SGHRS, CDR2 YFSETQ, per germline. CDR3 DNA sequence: TGCGCCAGCAGATTAGGGAACACTGAAGCTTTCTTT. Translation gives CASRLGNTEAFF.

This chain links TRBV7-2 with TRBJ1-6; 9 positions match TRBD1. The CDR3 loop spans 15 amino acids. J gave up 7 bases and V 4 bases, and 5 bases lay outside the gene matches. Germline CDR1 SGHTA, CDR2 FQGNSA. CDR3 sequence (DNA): TGTGCCAGCAGCTCCGGGACAGGGATGAATTCACCCCTCCACTTT. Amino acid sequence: CASSSGTGMNSPLHF.

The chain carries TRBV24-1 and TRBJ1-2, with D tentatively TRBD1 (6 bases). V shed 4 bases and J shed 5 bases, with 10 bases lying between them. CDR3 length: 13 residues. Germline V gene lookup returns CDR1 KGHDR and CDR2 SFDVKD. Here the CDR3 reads CATSDRGQYGYTF. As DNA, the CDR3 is TGTGCCACCAGTGACCGAGGACAGTATGGCTACACCTTC.

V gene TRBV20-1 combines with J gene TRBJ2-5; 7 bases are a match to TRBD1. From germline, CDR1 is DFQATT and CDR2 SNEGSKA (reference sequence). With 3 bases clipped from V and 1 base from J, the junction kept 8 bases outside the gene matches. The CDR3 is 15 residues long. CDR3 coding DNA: TGCAGTGCTAGGGCCCCCCGACAGGGCCAAGAGACCCAGTACTTC. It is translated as CSARAPRQGQETQYF.

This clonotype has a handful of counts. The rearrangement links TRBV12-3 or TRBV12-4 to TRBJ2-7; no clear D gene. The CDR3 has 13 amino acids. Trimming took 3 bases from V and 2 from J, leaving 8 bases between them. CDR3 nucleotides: TGTGCCAGCAGTTTTGGCTTACCCTACGAGCAGTACTTC. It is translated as CASSFGLPYEQYF.

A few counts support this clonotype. In nucleotides, the CDR3 is TGTGCCAGCAGCGTAGAAACAGATACGCAGTATTTT. Translation: CASSVETDTQYF. V usage is TRBV9 and J usage is TRBJ2-3; D not resolved. The germline V gene has CDR1 SGDLS and CDR2 YYNGEE. This CDR3 is 12 amino acids long. Deletions cut 0 bases from V and 3 bases from J, with 2 bases between.

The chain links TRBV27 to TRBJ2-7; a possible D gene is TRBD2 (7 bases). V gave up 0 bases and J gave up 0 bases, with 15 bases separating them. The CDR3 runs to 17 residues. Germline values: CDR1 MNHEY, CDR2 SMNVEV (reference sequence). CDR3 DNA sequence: TGTGCCAGCAGTTTATCTGGCGGGGGCCCCCCCTCCTACGAGCAGTACTTC. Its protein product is CASSLSGGGPPSYEQYF.

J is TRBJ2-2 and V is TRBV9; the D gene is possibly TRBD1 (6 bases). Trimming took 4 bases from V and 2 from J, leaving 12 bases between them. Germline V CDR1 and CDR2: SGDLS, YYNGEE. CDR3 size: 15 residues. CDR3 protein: CASSPGQVNTGELFF. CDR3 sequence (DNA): TGTGCCAGCAGCCCGGGACAAGTAAACACCGGGGAGCTGTTTTTT.

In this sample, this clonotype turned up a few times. Here the CDR3 DNA reads TGTGCCACCAGTGATGGGGGGGACAGGGTGAGGAATGAGCAGTTCTTC. Translated: CATSDGGDRVRNEQFF. The chain joins TRBV24-1 to TRBJ2-1, with 9 positions matching TRBD1. Germline V gene sequence: CDR1 KGHDR, CDR2 SFDVKD. The CDR3 spans 16 residues. The trim removed 3 bases at V and 7 bases at J, leaving 9 bases unmatched.

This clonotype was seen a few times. The CDR3 coding sequence is TGTGCCAGCAGCCGGACGGGGTACGGCTACACCTTC. This sequence encodes CASSRTGYGYTF. V gene TRBV7-2 combines with J gene TRBJ1-2, with no clear D. Looked up from germline, CDR1 is SGHTA and CDR2 is FQGNSA. The CDR3 totals 12 residues. V lost 5 bases and J 8 bases, leaving 12 bases between the germline ends.

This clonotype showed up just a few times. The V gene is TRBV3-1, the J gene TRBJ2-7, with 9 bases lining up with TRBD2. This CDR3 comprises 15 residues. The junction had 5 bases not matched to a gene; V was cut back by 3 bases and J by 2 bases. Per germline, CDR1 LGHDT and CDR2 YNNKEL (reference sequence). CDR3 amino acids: CASSQSLAGAYEQYF. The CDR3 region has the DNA TGTGCCAGCAGCCAGTCATTAGCGGGAGCCTACGAGCAGTACTTC.

CDR3 coding DNA: TGTGCCTGGAACAGGGGAGCGGGGACCCAGCATTTT. This codes for CAWNRGAGTQHF. The chain is built from TRBV30 and TRBJ1-5; 7 nucleotides align to TRBD1. This CDR3 region has 12 residues. J gave up 11 bases and V 4 bases, and 8 bases lay outside the gene matches. Germline V gene lookup returns CDR1 GTSNPN and CDR2 SVGIG (reference sequence).

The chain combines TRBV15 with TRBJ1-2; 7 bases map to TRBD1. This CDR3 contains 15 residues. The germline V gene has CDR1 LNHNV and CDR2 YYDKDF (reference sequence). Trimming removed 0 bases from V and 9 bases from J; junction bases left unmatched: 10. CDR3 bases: TGTGCCACCAGCAGAGATGTAGGGGGCGCGTTCCGCTACACCTTC. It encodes CATSRDVGGAFRYTF.

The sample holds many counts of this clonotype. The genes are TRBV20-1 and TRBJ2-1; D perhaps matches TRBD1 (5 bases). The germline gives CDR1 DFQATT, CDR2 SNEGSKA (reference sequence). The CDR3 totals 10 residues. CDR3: CSARDNEQFF. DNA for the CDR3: TGCAGCGCCAGGGACAATGAGCAGTTCTTC.

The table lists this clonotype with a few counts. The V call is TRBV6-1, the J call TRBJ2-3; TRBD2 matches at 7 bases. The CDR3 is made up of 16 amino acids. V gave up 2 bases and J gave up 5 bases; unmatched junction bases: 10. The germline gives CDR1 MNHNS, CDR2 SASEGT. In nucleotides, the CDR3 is TGTGCCAGCAGTGAAAGCCCGGGGAGGGGAAGAGATACGCAGTATTTT. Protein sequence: CASSESPGRGRDTQYF.

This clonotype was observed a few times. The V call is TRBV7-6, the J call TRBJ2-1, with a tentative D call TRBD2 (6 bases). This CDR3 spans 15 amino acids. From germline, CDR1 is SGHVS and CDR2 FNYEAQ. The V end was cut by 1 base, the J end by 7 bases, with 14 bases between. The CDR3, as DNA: TGTGCCAGCAGCTTAGAACTAGCAAGTAAAAATGAGCAGTTCTTC. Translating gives CASSLELASKNEQFF.

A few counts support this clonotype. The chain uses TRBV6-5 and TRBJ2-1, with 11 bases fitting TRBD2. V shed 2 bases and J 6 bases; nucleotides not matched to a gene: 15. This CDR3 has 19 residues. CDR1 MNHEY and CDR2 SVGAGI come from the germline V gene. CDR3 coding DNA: TGTGCCAGCAGTTACGGAGGCAGGGCAGTAGCGGGAGGGCCCAATGAGCAGTTCTTC. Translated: CASSYGGRAVAGGPNEQFF.

CDR3 amino acids: CASSRMTGTSDEQFF. The CDR3 DNA follows: TGTGCCAGCAGCAGAATGACCGGGACTAGCGATGAGCAGTTCTTC. The chain joins TRBV7-9 to TRBJ2-1, with TRBD2 matching 10 bases. Trimming removed 5 bases from V and 8 bases from J; junction bases left unmatched: 9. The CDR3 has 15 residues. CDR1 is SEHNR, CDR2 FQNEAQ, per germline (reference sequence).

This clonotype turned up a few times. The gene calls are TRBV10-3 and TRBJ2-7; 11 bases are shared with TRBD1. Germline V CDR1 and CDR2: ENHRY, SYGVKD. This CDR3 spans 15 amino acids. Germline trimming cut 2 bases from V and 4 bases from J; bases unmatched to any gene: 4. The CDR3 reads CAISETDRGPYEQYF. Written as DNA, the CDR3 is TGTGCCATCAGTGAGACGGACAGGGGGCCGTACGAGCAGTACTTC.